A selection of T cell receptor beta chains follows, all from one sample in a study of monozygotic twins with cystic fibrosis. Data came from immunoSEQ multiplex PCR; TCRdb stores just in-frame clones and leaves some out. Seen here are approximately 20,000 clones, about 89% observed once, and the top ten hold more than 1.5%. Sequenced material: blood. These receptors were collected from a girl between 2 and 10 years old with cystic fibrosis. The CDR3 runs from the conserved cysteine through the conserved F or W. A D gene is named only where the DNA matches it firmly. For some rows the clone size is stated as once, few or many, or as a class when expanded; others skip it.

TGTGCCAGCCGGACGGGACTCTCTGGAAACACCATATATTTT,CASRTGLSGNTIYF,TRBJ1-3,14,TRBV2,NA,NA
TGTGCCAGCAGCTTAGGTGGACAGGGGGATGCTGAAGCTTTCTTT,CASSLGGQGDAEAFF,TRBJ1-1,15,TRBV13,NA,TRBD1
TGTGCCAGCAGACCAGGGGGCCAAGAGACCCAGTACTTC,CASRPGGQETQYF,TRBJ2-5,13,TRBV28,NA,TRBD1
TGCGCCAGCAGCCACCCAGCGGGGGTCTACAATGAGCAGTTCTTC,CASSHPAGVYNEQFF,TRBJ2-1,15,TRBV4-1,NA,TRBD2
TGTGCCAGCCGGACTAGCGGACAAGAGACCCAGTACTTC,CASRTSGQETQYF,TRBJ2-5,13,TRBV27,NA,TRBD2
TGTGCCAGCAGCCAGAGTAGCGGGGGGGGCTGGGAGACCCAGTACTTC,CASSQSSGGGWETQYF,TRBJ2-5,16,TRBV4-2,NA,TRBD2
TGTGCCAGCAGCCTTACAAACAGGGAGGATGGCTACACCTTC,CASSLTNREDGYTF,TRBJ1-2,14,TRBV7-3,NA,NA
TGCAGCGTTATAGACAGCTCCTACGAGCAGTACTTC,CSVIDSSYEQYF,TRBJ2-7,12,TRBV29-1,NA,NA
TGTGCCAGCACCCTGGGAGGACAGGGGGCTGAGCCCCAGCATTTT,CASTLGGQGAEPQHF,TRBJ1-5,15,TRBV5-5,NA,TRBD1
TGTGCCAGCAGCTTTGGCTACACCTTC,CASSFGYTF,TRBJ1-2,9,TRBV7-8,NA,NA
TGCGCCAGCAGCTTGGCCTGGGCAGGGGTAGGCGATTCACCCCTCCACTTT,CASSLAWAGVGDSPLHF,TRBJ1-6,17,TRBV5-1,NA,NA
TGTGCCAGCAGCCCTAGCGGGGGCACAGATACGCAGTATTTT,CASSPSGGTDTQYF,TRBJ2-3,14,TRBV7-3,NA,TRBD2
TGTGCCAGCAGTCTGGAGTTCCATCAGCCCCAGCATTTT,CASSLEFHQPQHF,TRBJ1-5,13,TRBV27,NA,NA
TGTGCCTGGAGTGCAATAGTTACGAACACTGAAGCTTTCTTT,CAWSAIVTNTEAFF,TRBJ1-1,14,TRBV30,NA,NA
TGTGCCAGCAGCTTTAGGCTAGGCGAGCAGTACTTC,CASSFRLGEQYF,TRBJ2-7,12,TRBV7-9,NA,NA
TGCAGCGCTCGGGGGGGGCAGAACCAAGAGACCCAGTACTTC,CSARGGQNQETQYF,TRBJ2-5,14,TRBV29-1,NA,TRBD2
TGTGCCAGCAGTATGTACGCAAGGCAGCTGGAAGAGACCCAGTACTTC,CASSMYARQLEETQYF,TRBJ2-5,16,TRBV11-2,NA,NA
TGTGCCAGCAGCTTATGGTCAGGTCTAGCCAAAAACATTCAGTACTTC,CASSLWSGLAKNIQYF,TRBJ2-4,16,TRBV7-9,NA,NA
TGTGCCAGCAGTTTAGCGGGAGGTCCTCCTTACGAGCAGTACTTC,CASSLAGGPPYEQYF,TRBJ2-7,15,TRBV28,NA,TRBD2
TGTGCCTCCTCGGCGGGGGCAACAGATACGCAGTATTTT,CASSAGATDTQYF,TRBJ2-3,13,TRBV30,NA,NA
TGTGCCAGCAGTTCCGGACAGGGAAGCAATCAGCCCCAGCATTTT,CASSSGQGSNQPQHF,TRBJ1-5,15,TRBV6-6,NA,TRBD1
TGCAGCGTCCTACAGCGGAGACCCTCGCTACTAGCGGGTAGCACAGATACGCAGTATTTT,CSVLQRRPSLLAGSTDTQYF,TRBJ2-3,20,TRBV29-1,once,TRBD2
TGCGCCAGCAGCCAAGATCAGTACATGAACACTGAAGCTTTCTTT,CASSQDQYMNTEAFF,TRBJ1-1,15,TRBV4-1,NA,NA
TGTGCCAGTAATGGCAGCCCTATCTGGCACTACACCTTC,CASNGSPIWHYTF,TRBJ1-2,13,TRBV19,NA,NA
TGTGCCAGCAGGCCCGGGACAGGGGTGTCATATGGCTACACCTTC,CASRPGTGVSYGYTF,TRBJ1-2,15,TRBV6-4,NA,TRBD1
TGTGCCAGCAGGATTGACAGCGCACATTTCTATGGCTACACCTTC,CASRIDSAHFYGYTF,TRBJ1-2,15,TRBV6-1,once,NA
TGCGCCAGCAGCCAAGGGGATTTGACTAGCGGGGCGTACAATGAGCAGTTCTTC,CASSQGDLTSGAYNEQFF,TRBJ2-1,18,TRBV4-1,NA,TRBD2
TGTGCCAGCAGTGACTCGGCTAGCGGGGGGGGGACAGATACGCAGTATTTT,CASSDSASGGGTDTQYF,TRBJ2-3,17,TRBV6-4,once,TRBD2
TGTGTCAGCAGCCAAGATTATACTAGCGGGGGGACCTCCTACAATGAGCAGTTCTTC,CVSSQDYTSGGTSYNEQFF,TRBJ2-1,19,TRBV4-2,NA,TRBD2
TGTGCCAGCAGCTCCCCCGGAGGGGGGACCTTAGCACATGAGCAGTTCTTC,CASSSPGGGTLAHEQFF,TRBJ2-1,17,TRBV7-2,NA,NA
TGTGCCATCAGTGGCGGATCCGCTGGAGATCAGCCCCAGCATTTT,CAISGGSAGDQPQHF,TRBJ1-5,15,TRBV10-3,NA,NA
TGTGCCAGCAGCTACGGACAGGGCAGCTACGAGCAGTACTTC,CASSYGQGSYEQYF,TRBJ2-7,14,TRBV7-2,once,TRBD1
TGTGCCAGCAGCGTAGCACAGGGCTCCTACGAGCAGTACTTC,CASSVAQGSYEQYF,TRBJ2-7,14,TRBV9,once,NA
TGTGCCAGCAGCCAAAAACCGGGAAGGCAGTTCTTC,CASSQKPGRQFF,TRBJ2-1,12,TRBV6-5,NA,NA
TGTGCCAGCTGCCCCTCGACAGGGATGGGGGAAAAACTGTTTTTT,CASCPSTGMGEKLFF,TRBJ1-4,15,TRBV7-8,NA,TRBD1